Included here is one T cell receptor (beta chain) sequence, with context. Within the sample, other DNA sequences also encode this same CDR3. The source of the sample is a study of blood T cell repertoires in COVID-19. As for the study in general: Samples representing acute and convalescent COVID-19 were sourced from the United States, Italy and Spain. From T cells, B-cell-depleted T cells, or PBMCs came the material, which was cDNA or gDNA.

In the original workflow: Nucleated cell counts were estimated from reference gene primer amplification. Repertoires were generated with immunoSEQ multiplex PCR, while TCRdb's copy carries only in-frame clones and drops some. V and J calls and clone size are as listed in that table; D and trimming were resolved from the DNA. The sample lists roughly 120,000 clones, roughly 90% occurring once. Germline V gene lookup returns CDR1 SGHDN and CDR2 FVKESK. There are 13 residues in the CDR3. Trimming removed 3 bases from V and 1 base from J, with 6 bases in between. The sequencing sample was made of peripheral blood. This chain uses TRBV14 with TRBJ1-1; D may be TRBD1 (6 bases). The sequence derives from a man over 45 with active COVID-19. The CDR3 spells CASSQDRNTEAFF. CDR3 coding DNA: TGTGCCAGCAGCCAGGACAGGAACACTGAAGCTTTCTTT.